This TCR beta chain was retrieved from a study of blood T cell repertoires in COVID-19. Study details: Samples taken during acute and convalescent COVID-19 were collected in the United States, Italy and Spain.

Seattle cases were enrolled at active infection and followed longitudinally. Germline V gene lookup returns CDR1 SEHNR and CDR2 FQNEAQ (reference sequence). V was cut by 8 bases and J by 3 bases, with 10 bases left in between. The CDR3 consists of 12 residues. Original methodology: By means of reference gene primer amplification, nucleated cell counts were estimated. This table comes from immunoSEQ multiplex PCR, and its TCRdb copy is limited to in-frame clones, with some not included. V and J calls and clone size follow that table, whereas D and trimming were derived from the DNA. This sample has 150,000 to 200,000 clones, with roughly 81% found just once.

The TCR comes from an elderly woman with COVID-19, enrolled during active disease. The chain links TRBV7-9 to TRBJ1-1; tentatively, D is TRBD1 (5 bases). Specimen: peripheral blood. CDR3 nucleotide sequence: TGTGCCAGCGCCCGGGGGTACACTGAAGCTTTCTTT. Encoded protein: CASARGYTEAFF.